These 29 T cell receptor beta chains were sequenced from one sample in a study of siplizumab effects on memory and regulatory T cells. Sequenced by immunoSEQ multiplex PCR; TCRdb stores in-frame clones only, minus some. The sample has 60,000 or so clones; 85% to 95% are singletons. The sequencing sample was made of CD8+ T cells sorted from blood. The source of these receptors is a human donor in good health.

In this sample, this clone turned up a few times. The genes are TRBV29-1 and TRBJ1-1, with 12 bases matching TRBD1. Germline trimming cut 7 bases from V and 4 bases from J; bases unmatched to any gene: 10. CDR3 length: 15 amino acids. Per the germline V gene, CDR1 is SQVTM and CDR2 is ANQGSEA. Here the CDR3 DNA reads TGCAGCGCCTCCGGGACAGGGGGCCGGGGCACTGAAGCTTTCTTT. This codes for CSASGTGGRGTEAFF.

The rearrangement joins TRBV21-1 to TRBJ2-7. TRBV21-1 constitutes a pseudogene. The CDR3 spans 14 residues. In DNA form, the CDR3 reads TGTGCCAGCAGACGGGACCGGATAACCTACGAGCAGTACTTC. This translates into CASRRDRITYEQYF.

The CDR3 protein is CSVEGSRAANTEAFF. In nucleotides, the CDR3 is TGCAGCGTTGAAGGGTCCCGGGCTGCGAACACTGAAGCTTTCTTT. The chain joins TRBV29-1 to TRBJ1-1; D ambiguous. The V gene lost 1 base and the J gene lost 1 base, with 13 bases spanning the gap. Germline CDR1 reads SQVTM; CDR2 reads ANQGSEA. The CDR3 loop spans 15 amino acids. The full variable domain, its missing parts supplied by reference TRBV29-1 and TRBJ1-1, is SAVISQKPSRDICQRGTSLTIQCQVDSQVTMMFWYRQQPGQSLTLIATANQGSEATYESGFVIDKFPISRPNLTFSTLTVSNMSPEDSSIYLCSVEGSRAANTEAFFGQGTRLTVV.

The chain couples TRBV19 to TRBJ2-7; D possibly uses TRBD1 or TRBD2 (5 bases each). Per the germline V gene, CDR1 is LNHDA and CDR2 is SQIVND (reference sequence). Trimming removed 6 bases at V and 6 bases at J, with 24 bases between. CDR3 size: 16 residues. The CDR3 bases are TGTGCCAGTAGCCCCACCCAAGTCTTTACTAGGGGCGAGCAGTACTTC. The encoded protein is CASSPTQVFTRGEQYF.

The chain couples TRBV5-1 to TRBJ1-1; no clear D gene. Germline CDR1 is SGHRS and CDR2 is YFSETQ. CDR3 length equals 14 residues. V was trimmed by 0 bases and J by 4 bases, leaving 10 bases between them. The CDR3, as DNA: TGCGCCAGCAGCTTGGACTCGATGGCCACTGAAGCTTTCTTT. Its protein is CASSLDSMATEAFF.

V gene TRBV29-1 combines with J gene TRBJ1-1, with unresolved D. Between the trimmed V and J ends, which lost 3 bases and 0 bases, there was a span of 8 bases. This CDR3 has 13 residues. Germline lookup yields CDR1 SQVTM and CDR2 ANQGSEA. This CDR3 reads CSVEAGMNTEAFF. CDR3 bases: TGCAGCGTTGAGGCGGGGATGAACACTGAAGCTTTCTTT.

The chain uses TRBV7-9 and TRBJ1-4; D not certain. This CDR3 contains 15 residues. Between the trimmed V and J ends, which lost 3 bases and 2 bases, there was a span of 10 bases. Germline V gene lookup returns CDR1 SEHNR and CDR2 FQNEAQ (reference sequence). Here the CDR3 DNA reads TGTGCCAGCAGCTTGCTCGGCGGGACTAATGAAAAACTGTTTTTT. It encodes CASSLLGGTNEKLFF.

The chain links TRBV7-9 to TRBJ2-1; D is undetermined. The CDR3 contains 14 residues. Trimming cost V 6 bases and J 4 bases, with 13 bases left between them. Germline V gene data show CDR1 as SEHNR and CDR2 as FQNEAQ (reference sequence). CDR3 sequence: CASRPGPGYNEQFF. In DNA, the CDR3 is TGTGCCAGCAGGCCTGGGCCTGGGTACAATGAGCAGTTCTTC.

The genes are TRBV7-3 and TRBJ2-7; a possible D gene is TRBD2 (6 bases). Trimming left V 6 bases short and J 5 bases short, with 17 bases between. Germline CDR1 and CDR2: SGHTA and FQGTGA. CDR3 length equals 14 residues. CDR3 sequence reads: CASSPLGGVNEQYF. The CDR3 region has the DNA TGTGCCAGCAGTCCCCTGGGGGGAGTAAACGAGCAGTACTTC.

This clone was seen a handful of times. The V gene is TRBV9, the J gene TRBJ1-2; 7 bases are shared with TRBD1. The CDR3 length is 15 residues. V shed 5 bases and J 0 bases; nucleotides not matched to a gene: 7. Germline V gene lookup returns CDR1 SGDLS and CDR2 YYNGEE. CDR3 protein: CASRDTGDSNYGYTF. The DNA for the CDR3 is TGTGCCAGCAGAGACACAGGGGACTCTAACTATGGCTACACCTTC.

The J gene is TRBJ2-7, the V gene TRBV7-3; D gene ambiguous. From germline, CDR1 is SGHTA and CDR2 FQGTGA. The CDR3 runs to 13 residues. Trimming removed 2 bases from V and 6 bases from J, with 11 bases in between. CDR3 loop: CASSLLDGLEQYF. DNA of the CDR3: TGTGCCAGCAGCTTATTGGACGGGCTCGAGCAGTACTTC.

J is TRBJ2-5 and V is TRBV7-9; either TRBD1 or TRBD2 may supply D (5 bases each). Trimming shortened V by 9 bases and J by 5 bases, and 13 bases separated the two germline ends. The CDR3 is 12 amino acids. The germline V gene has CDR1 SEHNR and CDR2 FQNEAQ (reference sequence). For the CDR3, the DNA is TGTGCCAGTCGAGGGTGGGGGGAGACCCAGTACTTC. Translated, it gives CASRGWGETQYF.

The gene calls are TRBV25-1 and TRBJ2-5, with TRBD1 matching 9 bases. V shed 4 bases, J shed 5 bases, and the junction held 5 bases outside the gene matches. The CDR3 has 14 amino acids. Germline V lookup: CDR1 MGHDK, CDR2 SYGVNS. CDR3 nucleotide sequence: TGTGCCAGCAGTGGCCACAGGGGGCCGGAGACCCAGTACTTC. It encodes CASSGHRGPETQYF.

This sequence joins TRBV6-6 and TRBJ2-7; TRBD2 matches 8 bases. CDR1 is MNHNY and CDR2 is SVGAGI in the germline V gene (reference sequence). Trimming at V came to 8 bases and at J to 6 bases, leaving 12 bases not matched to a gene. The CDR3 totals 14 residues. CDR3 nucleotide sequence: TGTGCCAGCTTTTCGGGAGGGTGGAAGCCCGAGCAGTACTTC. Protein: CASFSGGWKPEQYF.

This sequence joins TRBV2 and TRBJ2-2; 9 bases are shared with TRBD1. This CDR3 has 14 amino acids. Germline CDR1 reads SNHLY; CDR2 reads FYNNEI. The trim removed 5 bases at V and 6 bases at J, leaving 4 bases unmatched. CDR3 amino acids: CASSLQGASGELFF. CDR3 DNA: TGTGCCAGCAGTTTACAGGGGGCTTCCGGGGAGCTGTTTTTT.

The chain uses TRBV29-1 and TRBJ2-7; 10 bases agree with TRBD2. The ends lost 6 bases at V and 4 bases at J; junction bases unmatched: 9. The CDR3 sequence is 14 residues long. Germline CDR1 and CDR2: SQVTM and ANQGSEA. The CDR3 here is CSVALAGRGYEQYF. In nucleotides, the CDR3 is TGCAGCGTGGCACTAGCGGGACGGGGGTACGAGCAGTACTTC.

V and J are TRBV6-1 and TRBJ2-7; no clear D gene. This CDR3 contains 14 residues. Germline V gene sequence: CDR1 MNHNS, CDR2 SASEGT. V lost 3 bases and J lost 2, with 11 bases in between. The CDR3 DNA follows: TGTGCCAGCAGTGATTCCTATGGGGCCTACGAGCAGTACTTC. Translated: CASSDSYGAYEQYF.

The DNA for the CDR3 is TGTGCCAGCAGCAACGGACTAGCGGGTGTTGAGCACAATGAGCAGTTCTTC. This codes for CASSNGLAGVEHNEQFF. The chain joins TRBV2 to TRBJ2-1; 11 bases are a match to TRBD2. CDR3 length equals 17 residues. Germline V lookup: CDR1 SNHLY, CDR2 FYNNEI. V gave up 6 bases and J gave up 5 bases; unmatched junction bases: 12.

The chain combines TRBV6-1 with TRBJ2-7; D call uncertain. The CDR3 runs 10 residues. Germline V CDR1 and CDR2: MNHNS, SASEGT. Trimming took 6 bases from V and 3 from J, leaving 3 bases between them. Written as DNA, the CDR3 is TGTGCCAGCAGAGGCTACGAGCAGTACTTC. Amino acid sequence: CASRGYEQYF.

V and J are TRBV25-1 and TRBJ1-1; D is undetermined. The CDR3 is 15 residues long. The germline gives CDR1 MGHDK, CDR2 SYGVNS. The ends were cut back, 3 bases at V and 1 base at J, with 12 bases in the middle. The CDR3 loop reads CASSDALHRNTEAFF. Here the CDR3 DNA reads TGTGCCAGCAGTGATGCACTACACCGGAACACTGAAGCTTTCTTT.

The V and J genes are TRBV9 and TRBJ2-7, with TRBD2 matching 9 bases. CDR1 is SGDLS, CDR2 YYNGEE, per germline. The ends lost 4 bases at V and 6 bases at J; junction bases unmatched: 8. The CDR3 covers 14 residues. The CDR3: CASSPSGGHGEQYF. CDR3 nucleotides: TGTGCCAGCAGCCCCAGCGGGGGGCATGGCGAGCAGTACTTC.

In the case of this clone: One end of the junction varies from germline; a read error may be responsible. The genes are TRBV7-7 and TRBJ2-1; 8 nucleotides align to TRBD2. The CDR3 is 15 amino acids. From germline, CDR1 is SSHAT and CDR2 FNYEAQ (reference sequence). For the CDR3, the DNA is TGTGCTAGCAGCCCCGCCCCAGCGGGGGACAATGAGCAGTTCTTC. As protein: CASSPAPAGDNEQFF.

The chain links TRBV29-1 to TRBJ2-2, with D tentatively TRBD1 (6 bases). V was shortened by 4 bases and J by 5 bases, with 11 bases between the two germline ends. The CDR3 extends over 13 amino acids. Germline lookup yields CDR1 SQVTM and CDR2 ANQGSEA. CDR3 DNA sequence: TGCAGCGTTGCTGGGGGCAAAACCGGGGAGCTGTTTTTT. Translated: CSVAGGKTGELFF.

The gene calls are TRBV7-8 and TRBJ1-1, with TRBD1 as a possible D gene (6 bases). This CDR3 contains 15 residues. V was clipped by 5 bases and J by 4 bases, with 17 bases between them. Germline CDR1 reads SGHVS; CDR2 reads FQNEAQ. The CDR3 loop reads CASSLTTGMGTEAFF. The CDR3 nucleotides read TGTGCCAGCAGCCTCACAACAGGGATGGGCACTGAAGCTTTCTTT.

The CDR3 reads CASSQRDSYNEQFF. CDR3 sequence (DNA): TGCGCCAGCAGCCAGCGGGATTCCTACAATGAGCAGTTCTTC. The genes are TRBV4-1 and TRBJ2-1, with D possibly being TRBD2 (6 bases). The germline V and J ends were trimmed by 3 bases and 1 base, with 7 bases remaining between them. The germline gives CDR1 MGHRA, CDR2 YSYEKL. The CDR3 sequence is 14 residues long.

The sample holds one count of this clone. V usage is TRBV9 and J usage is TRBJ2-7, with TRBD1 matching 10 bases. This CDR3 region has 14 residues. The germline CDR1 and CDR2 sequences are SGDLS and YYNGEE. After removal of 0 bases from V and 5 bases from J, the junction contained 2 bases not matched to a gene. The CDR3 nucleotides are TGTGCCAGCAGCGTAGTAGGGACAGGGGACGAGCAGTACTTC. The encoded protein is CASSVVGTGDEQYF. Complete variable domain (other parts from reference TRBV9 and TRBJ2-7): DSGVTQTPKHLITATGQRVTLRCSPRSGDLSVYWYQQSLDQGLQFLIQYYNGEERAKGNILERFSAQQFPDLHSELNLSSLELGDSALYFCASSVVGTGDEQYFGPGTRLTVT.

The CDR3 region is CASPGQGADTFF. The CDR3 DNA sequence: TGTGCCTCCCCGGGACAGGGGGCTGATACTTTCTTT. The chain combines TRBV30 with TRBJ1-1; TRBD1 matches at 12 bases. After removal of 7 bases from V and 12 bases from J, the junction contained 9 bases not matched to a gene. The CDR3 runs to 12 residues. Germline V gene data show CDR1 as GTSNPN and CDR2 as SVGIG (reference sequence).

This chain connects TRBV5-4 to TRBJ1-1, with D perhaps matching TRBD1 (5 bases). Germline V CDR1 and CDR2: SGHNT, YYREEE (reference sequence). V was pared by 2 bases and J by 10 bases, with 9 bases between. The CDR3 totals 11 residues. CDR3 coding DNA: TGTGCCAGCAGCTTATCAGGGAGAGCTTTCTTT. Amino acids: CASSLSGRAFF.

This rearrangement joins TRBV5-4 to TRBJ1-1; tentatively, D is TRBD1 (5 bases). CDR1 is SGHNT and CDR2 is YYREEE in the germline V gene (reference sequence). The CDR3 totals 13 residues. Trimming took off 1 base at V and 7 bases at J, with 11 bases between the two ends. The CDR3 region is CASSLLTGFEAFF. The CDR3 DNA follows: TGTGCCAGCAGCTTGCTAACAGGATTTGAAGCTTTCTTT.